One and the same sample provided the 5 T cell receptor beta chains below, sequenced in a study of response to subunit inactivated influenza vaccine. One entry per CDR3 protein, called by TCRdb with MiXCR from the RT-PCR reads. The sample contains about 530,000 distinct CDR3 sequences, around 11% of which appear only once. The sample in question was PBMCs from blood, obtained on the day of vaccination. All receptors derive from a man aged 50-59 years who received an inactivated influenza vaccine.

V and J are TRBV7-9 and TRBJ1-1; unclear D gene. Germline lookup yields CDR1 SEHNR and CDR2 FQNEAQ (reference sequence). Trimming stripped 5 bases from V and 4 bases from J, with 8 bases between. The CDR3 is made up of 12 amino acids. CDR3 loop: CASSQRSTEAFF. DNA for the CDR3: TGTGCCAGCAGCCAGAGGAGCACTGAAGCTTTCTTT.

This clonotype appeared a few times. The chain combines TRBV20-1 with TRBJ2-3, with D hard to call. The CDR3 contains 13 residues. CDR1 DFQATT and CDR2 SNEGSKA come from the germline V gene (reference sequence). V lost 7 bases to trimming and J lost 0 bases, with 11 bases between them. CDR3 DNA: TGCAGTGTTTGGCTTCATAGCACAGATACGCAGTATTTT. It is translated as CSVWLHSTDTQYF.

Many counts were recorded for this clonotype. The CDR3 region is CFRQGACEQYF. For the CDR3, the DNA is TGCTTCCGCCAGGGGGCATGCGAGCAGTACTTC. The chain joins TRBV5-1 to TRBJ2-7, with 8 bases aligning to TRBD1. Germline V gene lookup returns CDR1 SGHRS and CDR2 YFSETQ. This CDR3 is built from 11 residues.

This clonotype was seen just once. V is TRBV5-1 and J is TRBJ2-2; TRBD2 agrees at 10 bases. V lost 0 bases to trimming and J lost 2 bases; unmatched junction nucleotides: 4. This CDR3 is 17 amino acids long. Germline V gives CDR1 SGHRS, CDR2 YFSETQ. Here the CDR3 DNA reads TGCGCCAGCAGCTTGGCTAGCGGGGGAATAAACACCGGGGAGCTGTTTTTT. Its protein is CASSLASGGINTGELFF.

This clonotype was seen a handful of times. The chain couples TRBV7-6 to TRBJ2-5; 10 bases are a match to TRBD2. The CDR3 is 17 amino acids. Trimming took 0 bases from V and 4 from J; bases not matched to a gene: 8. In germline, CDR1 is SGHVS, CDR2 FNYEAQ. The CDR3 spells CASSLAPSGRAPETQYF. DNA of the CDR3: TGTGCCAGCAGCTTAGCCCCCAGCGGGAGGGCCCCAGAGACCCAGTACTTC.